This paragraph covers one T cell receptor beta chain sequence. The antigen remains undetermined. This sample stems from a study of pediatric ulcerative colitis. About the study: Ulcerative colitis patients had pancolitis or left-sided colitis, with confirming histology.

Whole-study results and caveats: Ulcerative colitis patients shared more blood-rectal clones than controls.

The survey-level immunoSEQ assay was used. Each sample received Survey-level depth of up to 500,000 reads. The repertoire was sequenced with immunoSEQ multiplex PCR; TCRdb's copy has only in-frame clones and lacks some. The profile covers about 64,000 clones, with over 65% appearing a single time and over 4% taken by the ten largest. CDR3 length equals 14 residues. The V and J ends lost 7 bases and 7 bases respectively, with 17 bases between them. Germline values: CDR1 SGHTA, CDR2 FQGNSA. The receptor comes from a boy younger than 18 with moderate ulcerative colitis. The V call is TRBV7-2, the J call TRBJ2-4; D possibly corresponds to TRBD2 (6 bases). The sequenced sample consisted of blood. CDR3 region: CASTWRDGYNIQYF. CDR3 bases: TGTGCCAGCACCTGGAGGGACGGGTACAACATTCAGTACTTC.